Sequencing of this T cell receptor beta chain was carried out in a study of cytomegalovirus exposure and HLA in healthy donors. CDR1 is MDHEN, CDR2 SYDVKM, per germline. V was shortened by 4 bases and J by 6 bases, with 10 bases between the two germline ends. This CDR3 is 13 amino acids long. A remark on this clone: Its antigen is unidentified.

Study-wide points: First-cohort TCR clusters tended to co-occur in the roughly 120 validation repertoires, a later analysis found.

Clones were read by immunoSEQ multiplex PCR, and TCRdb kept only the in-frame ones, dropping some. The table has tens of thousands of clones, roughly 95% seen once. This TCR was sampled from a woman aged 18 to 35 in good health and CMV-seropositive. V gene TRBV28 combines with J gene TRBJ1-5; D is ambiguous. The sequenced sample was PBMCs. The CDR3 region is CASSWRRSQPQHF. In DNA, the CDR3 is TGTGCCAGCAGTTGGAGACGGAGTCAGCCCCAGCATTTT.